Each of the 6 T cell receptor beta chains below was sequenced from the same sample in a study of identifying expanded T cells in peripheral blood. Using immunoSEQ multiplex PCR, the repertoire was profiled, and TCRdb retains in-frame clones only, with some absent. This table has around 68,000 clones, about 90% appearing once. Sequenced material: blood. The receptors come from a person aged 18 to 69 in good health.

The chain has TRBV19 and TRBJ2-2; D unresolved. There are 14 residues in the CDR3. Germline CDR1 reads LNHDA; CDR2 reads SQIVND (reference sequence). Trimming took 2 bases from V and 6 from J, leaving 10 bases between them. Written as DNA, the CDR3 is TGTGCCAGTAGTATAAAGTCGATGTCCGGGGAGCTGTTTTTT. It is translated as CASSIKSMSGELFF.

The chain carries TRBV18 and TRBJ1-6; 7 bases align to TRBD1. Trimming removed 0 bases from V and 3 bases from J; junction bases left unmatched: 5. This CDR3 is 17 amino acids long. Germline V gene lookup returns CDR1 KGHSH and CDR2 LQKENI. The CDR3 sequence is CASSPPAGTDYNSPLHF. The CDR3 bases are TGTGCCAGCTCACCACCGGCAGGGACAGACTATAATTCACCCCTCCACTTT.

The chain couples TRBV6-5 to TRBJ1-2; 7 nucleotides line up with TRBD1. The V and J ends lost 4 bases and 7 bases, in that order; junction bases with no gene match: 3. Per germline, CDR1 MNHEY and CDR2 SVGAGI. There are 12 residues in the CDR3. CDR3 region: CASSFRTGGYTF. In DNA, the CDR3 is TGTGCCAGCAGTTTCCGGACAGGTGGCTACACCTTC.

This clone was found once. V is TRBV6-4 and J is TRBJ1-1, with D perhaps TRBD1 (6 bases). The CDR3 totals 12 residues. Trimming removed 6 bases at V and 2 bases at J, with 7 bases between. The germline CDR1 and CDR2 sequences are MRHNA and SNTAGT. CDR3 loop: CASSRGNTEAFF. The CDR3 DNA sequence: TGTGCCAGCAGCAGGGGTAACACTGAAGCTTTCTTT.

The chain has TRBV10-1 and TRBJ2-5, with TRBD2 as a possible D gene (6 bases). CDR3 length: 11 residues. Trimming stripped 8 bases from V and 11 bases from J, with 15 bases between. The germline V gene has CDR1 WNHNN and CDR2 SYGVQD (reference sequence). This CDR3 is CASSTGGEQYF. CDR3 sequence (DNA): TGCGCCAGCTCCACCGGAGGGGAGCAGTACTTC.

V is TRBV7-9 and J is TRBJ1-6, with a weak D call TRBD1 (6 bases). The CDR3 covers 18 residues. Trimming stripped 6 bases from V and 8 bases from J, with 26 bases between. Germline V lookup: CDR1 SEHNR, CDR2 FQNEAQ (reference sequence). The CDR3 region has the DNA TGTGCCAGCAGTCCCGAGGGCCCACAGGGAGGTTATTATTCACCCCTCCACTTT. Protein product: CASSPEGPQGGYYSPLHF.